A selection of T cell receptor beta chains follows, all from one sample in a study of early T cells in non-severe SARS-CoV-2 infection. TCRdb processed the 5' RACE reads anew with MiXCR; each CDR3 protein has one entry. The table records 45,000 or so distinct CDR3 sequences, less than 8.5% of them present only once. The sample taken for sequencing was whole blood. These receptors were taken from an adult who was a healthcare worker with PCR-confirmed SARS-CoV-2 infection or an uninfected control (not recorded which). Both conserved end residues are part of each CDR3. Fields, in order: clone size, D gene, J gene, V gene, CDR3 protein, CDR3 DNA. D genes are given only for firm matches. The size field is filled for only some rows; it gives once, few, many or a size class.

clone_size: many
d_call: TRBD2
j_call: TRBJ2-7
v_call: TRBV29-1
cdr3_aa: CSVGLAGPYEQYF
cdr3_nt: TGCAGCGTTGGTCTAGCGGGGCCCTACGAGCAGTACTTC

clone_size: -
d_call: TRBD1
j_call: TRBJ1-1
v_call: TRBV12-3/TRBV12-4
cdr3_aa: CASSLYGQGTGTEAFF
cdr3_nt: TGTGCCAGCAGTTTATACGGACAGGGTACGGGGACTGAAGCTTTCTTT

clone_size: many
d_call: TRBD2
j_call: TRBJ2-1
v_call: TRBV5-6
cdr3_aa: CASSSLAGGYNEQFF
cdr3_nt: TGTGCCAGCAGCTCACTAGCGGGGGGATACAATGAGCAGTTCTTC

clone_size: -
d_call: -
j_call: TRBJ2-7
v_call: TRBV3-1
cdr3_aa: CASSTHRETSYEQYF
cdr3_nt: TGTGCCAGCAGCACGCACAGGGAAACCTCCTACGAGCAGTACTTC

clone_size: -
d_call: -
j_call: TRBJ2-1
v_call: TRBV4-3
cdr3_aa: CASSQEALAPYNEQFF
cdr3_nt: TGCGCCAGCAGCCAAGAGGCACTAGCTCCCTACAATGAGCAGTTCTTC

clone_size: few
d_call: -
j_call: TRBJ2-6
v_call: TRBV19
cdr3_aa: CASSHSVRQVPSGANVLTF
cdr3_nt: TGTGCCAGTAGTCACTCTGTTAGACAGGTCCCCTCTGGGGCCAACGTCCTGACTTTC

clone_size: many
d_call: -
j_call: TRBJ2-3
v_call: TRBV19
cdr3_aa: CASQRRAPGTDTQYF
cdr3_nt: TGTGCCAGTCAGCGCCGGGCCCCTGGCACAGATACGCAGTATTTT

clone_size: many
d_call: -
j_call: TRBJ1-2
v_call: TRBV27
cdr3_aa: CASSLTDSLYGYTF
cdr3_nt: TGTGCCAGCAGTTTAACGGATTCTTTATATGGCTACACCTTC

clone_size: many
d_call: -
j_call: TRBJ1-1
v_call: TRBV5-1
cdr3_aa: CASSLISRRNTEAFF
cdr3_nt: TGCGCCAGCAGCTTGATCAGTCGACGGAACACTGAAGCTTTCTTT

clone_size: many
d_call: -
j_call: TRBJ2-7
v_call: TRBV5-6
cdr3_aa: CASSWGTSGLYEQYF
cdr3_nt: TGTGCCAGCAGCTGGGGGACGTCTGGTCTCTACGAGCAGTACTTC

clone_size: -
d_call: TRBD2
j_call: TRBJ2-3
v_call: TRBV10-2
cdr3_aa: CATGLAGEADTQYF
cdr3_nt: TGCGCCACCGGACTAGCGGGTGAAGCAGATACGCAGTATTTT

clone_size: many
d_call: -
j_call: TRBJ2-2
v_call: TRBV18
cdr3_aa: CASSWSTTGELFF
cdr3_nt: TGTGCCAGCTCATGGAGTACCACCGGGGAGCTGTTTTTT